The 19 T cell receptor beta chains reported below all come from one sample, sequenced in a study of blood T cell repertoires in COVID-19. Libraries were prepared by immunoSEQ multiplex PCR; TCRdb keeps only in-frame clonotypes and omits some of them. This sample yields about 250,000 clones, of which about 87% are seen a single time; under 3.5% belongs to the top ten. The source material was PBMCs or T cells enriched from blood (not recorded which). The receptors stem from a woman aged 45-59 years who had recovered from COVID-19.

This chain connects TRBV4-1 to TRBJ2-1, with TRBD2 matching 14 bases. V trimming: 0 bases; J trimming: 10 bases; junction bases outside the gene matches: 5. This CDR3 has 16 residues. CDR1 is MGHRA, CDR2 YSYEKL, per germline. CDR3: CASSQEGTSGSREQFF. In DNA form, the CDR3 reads TGCGCCAGCAGCCAAGAAGGGACTAGCGGGAGCAGAGAGCAGTTCTTC.

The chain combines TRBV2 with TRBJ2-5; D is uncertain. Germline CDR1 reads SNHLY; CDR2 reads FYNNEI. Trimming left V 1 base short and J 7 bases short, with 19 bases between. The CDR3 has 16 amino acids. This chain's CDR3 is CASSEGGSTLDGTQYF. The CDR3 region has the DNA TGTGCCAGCAGTGAAGGCGGCTCTACCCTAGATGGGACCCAGTACTTC.

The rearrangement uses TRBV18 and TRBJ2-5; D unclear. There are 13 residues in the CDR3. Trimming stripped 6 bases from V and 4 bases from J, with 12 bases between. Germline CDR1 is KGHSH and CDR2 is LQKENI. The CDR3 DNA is TGTGCCAGCTCGCCGACAATCCGAGAGACCCAGTACTTC. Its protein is CASSPTIRETQYF.

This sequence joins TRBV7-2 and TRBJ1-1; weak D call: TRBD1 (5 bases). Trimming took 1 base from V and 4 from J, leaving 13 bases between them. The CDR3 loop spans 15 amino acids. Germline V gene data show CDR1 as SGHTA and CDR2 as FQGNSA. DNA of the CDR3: TGTGCCAGCAGCTTAGATGGGGGGGTTGGCACTGAAGCTTTCTTT. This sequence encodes CASSLDGGVGTEAFF.

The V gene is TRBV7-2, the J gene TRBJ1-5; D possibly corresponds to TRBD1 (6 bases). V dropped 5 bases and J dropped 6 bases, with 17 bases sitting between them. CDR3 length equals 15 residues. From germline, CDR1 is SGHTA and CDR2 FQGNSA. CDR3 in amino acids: CASSPPGGQVQPQHF. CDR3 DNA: TGTGCCAGCAGCCCCCCGGGGGGGCAGGTTCAGCCCCAGCATTTT.

The CDR3 bases are TGTGCCAGCAGTCCTCCAACGGGGGGGAACACTGAAGCTTTCTTT. It yields the protein CASSPPTGGNTEAFF. The chain combines TRBV6-5 with TRBJ1-1; tentative D call: TRBD1 (5 bases). Trimming removed 5 bases from V and 1 base from J, with 14 bases in between. The CDR3 loop spans 15 amino acids. Germline assignment: CDR1 MNHEY and CDR2 SVGAGI.

CDR3 bases: TGTGCCATCAGTACCGGGACAGCCTACAATGAGCAGTTCTTC. Amino acid sequence: CAISTGTAYNEQFF. V and J are TRBV10-3 and TRBJ2-1, with TRBD1 identical over 7 bases. The V segment lost 5 bases and the J segment 2 bases; nucleotides outside the gene matches: 3. This CDR3 region has 14 residues. In germline, CDR1 is ENHRY, CDR2 SYGVKD.

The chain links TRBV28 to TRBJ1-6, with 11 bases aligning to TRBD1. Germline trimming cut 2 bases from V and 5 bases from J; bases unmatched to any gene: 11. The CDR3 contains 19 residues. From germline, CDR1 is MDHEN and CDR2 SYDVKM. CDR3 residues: CASSLGRVAGQGDNSPLHF. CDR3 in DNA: TGTGCCAGCAGTTTAGGCCGGGTTGCGGGACAGGGGGATAATTCACCCCTCCACTTT.

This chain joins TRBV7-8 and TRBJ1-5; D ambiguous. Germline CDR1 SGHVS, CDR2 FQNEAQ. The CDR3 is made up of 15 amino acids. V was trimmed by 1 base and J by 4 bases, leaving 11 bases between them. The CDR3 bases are TGTGCCAGCAGCTTAGATGGCGGCTCGAATCAGCCCCAGCATTTT. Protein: CASSLDGGSNQPQHF.

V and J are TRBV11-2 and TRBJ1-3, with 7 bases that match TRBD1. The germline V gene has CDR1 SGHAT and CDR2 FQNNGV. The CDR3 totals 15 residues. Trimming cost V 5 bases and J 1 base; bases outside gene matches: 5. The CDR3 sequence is CASSTYRGSGNTIYF. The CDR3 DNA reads TGTGCCAGCAGCACTTACAGGGGTTCTGGAAACACCATATATTTT.

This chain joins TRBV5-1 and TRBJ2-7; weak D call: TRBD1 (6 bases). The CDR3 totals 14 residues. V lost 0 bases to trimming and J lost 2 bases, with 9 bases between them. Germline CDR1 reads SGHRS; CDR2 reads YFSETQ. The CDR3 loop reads CASSLVGGTYEQYF. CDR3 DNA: TGCGCCAGCAGCTTGGTAGGGGGTACCTACGAGCAGTACTTC. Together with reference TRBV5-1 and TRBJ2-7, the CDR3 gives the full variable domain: KAGVTQTPRYLIKTRGQQVTLSCSPISGHRSVSWYQQTPGQGLQFLFEYFSETQRNKGNFPGRFSGRQFSNSRSEMNVSTLELGDSALYLCASSLVGGTYEQYFGPGTRLTVT.

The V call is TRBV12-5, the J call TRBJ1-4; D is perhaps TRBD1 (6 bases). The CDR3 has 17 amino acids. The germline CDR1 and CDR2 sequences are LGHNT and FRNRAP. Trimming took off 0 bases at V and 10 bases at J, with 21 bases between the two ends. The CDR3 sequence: CASGLVRVPPGVGKLFF. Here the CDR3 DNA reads TGTGCTAGTGGTTTGGTACGCGTTCCGCCAGGGGTGGGAAAACTGTTTTTT.

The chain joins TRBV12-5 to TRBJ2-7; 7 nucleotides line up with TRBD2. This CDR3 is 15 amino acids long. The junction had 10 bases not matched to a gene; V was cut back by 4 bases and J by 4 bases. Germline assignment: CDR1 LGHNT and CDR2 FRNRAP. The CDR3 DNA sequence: TGTGCTAGTGGTTGGGGGGGGAGGGATTTGTACGAGCAGTACTTC. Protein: CASGWGGRDLYEQYF. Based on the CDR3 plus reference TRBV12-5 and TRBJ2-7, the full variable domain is DARVTQTPRHKVTEMGQEVTMRCQPILGHNTVFWYRQTMMQGLELLAYFRNRAPLDDSGMPKDRFSAEMPDATLATLKIQPSEPRDSAVYFCASGWGGRDLYEQYFGPGTRLTVT.

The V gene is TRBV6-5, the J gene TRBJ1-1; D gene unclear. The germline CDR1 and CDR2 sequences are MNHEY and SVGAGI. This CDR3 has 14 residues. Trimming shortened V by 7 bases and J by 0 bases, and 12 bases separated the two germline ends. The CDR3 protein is CASIPGRMNTEAFF. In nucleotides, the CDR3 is TGTGCCAGCATCCCGGGTAGGATGAACACTGAAGCTTTCTTT.

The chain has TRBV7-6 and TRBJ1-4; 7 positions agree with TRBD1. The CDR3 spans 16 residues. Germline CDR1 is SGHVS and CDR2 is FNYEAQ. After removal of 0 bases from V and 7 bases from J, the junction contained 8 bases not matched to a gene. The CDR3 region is CASSLAADRDGEKLFF. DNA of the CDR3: TGTGCCAGCAGCTTAGCCGCTGACAGGGATGGTGAAAAACTGTTTTTT.

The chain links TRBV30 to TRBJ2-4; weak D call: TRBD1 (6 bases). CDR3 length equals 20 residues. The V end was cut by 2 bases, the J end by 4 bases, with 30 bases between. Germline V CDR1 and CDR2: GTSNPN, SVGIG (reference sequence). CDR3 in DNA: TGTGCCTGGAGTACCACCCCAGGAGACTTTAGATCCGGGACAAAAAACATTCAGTACTTC. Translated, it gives CAWSTTPGDFRSGTKNIQYF. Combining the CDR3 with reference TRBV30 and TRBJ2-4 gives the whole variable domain SQTIHQWPATLVQPVGSPLSLECTVEGTSNPNLYWYRQAAGRGLQLLFYSVGIGQISSEVPQNLSASRPQDRQFILSSKKLLLSDSGFYLCAWSTTPGDFRSGTKNIQYFGAGTRLSVL.

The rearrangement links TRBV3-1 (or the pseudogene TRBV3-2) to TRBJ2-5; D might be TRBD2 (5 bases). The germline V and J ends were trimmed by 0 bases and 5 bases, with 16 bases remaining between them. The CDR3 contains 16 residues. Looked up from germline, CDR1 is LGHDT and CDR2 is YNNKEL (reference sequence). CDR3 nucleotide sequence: TGTGCCAGCAGCCAAGATCCCCAGCGGCCCTGGGAGACCCAGTACTTC. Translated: CASSQDPQRPWETQYF.

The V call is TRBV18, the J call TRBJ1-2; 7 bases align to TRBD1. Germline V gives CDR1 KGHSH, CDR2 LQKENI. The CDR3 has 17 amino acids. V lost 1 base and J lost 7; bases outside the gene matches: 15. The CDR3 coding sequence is TGTGCCAGCTCACCACTTGACAGGGTGCTCGGGAGTGGTGGCTACACCTTC. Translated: CASSPLDRVLGSGGYTF.

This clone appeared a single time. CDR3: CASSYPGPVNQPQHF. For the CDR3, the DNA is TGTGCCAGCAGTTATCCTGGTCCAGTCAATCAGCCCCAGCATTTT. The chain recombines TRBV6-2 or TRBV6-3 with TRBJ1-5; D gene uncertain. The CDR3 extends over 15 amino acids. Per germline, CDR1 MNHEY and CDR2 SVGEGT. Trimming took off 3 bases at V and 3 bases at J, with 12 bases between the two ends.